The 32 T cell receptor beta chains below all came from one sample that was sequenced in a study of response to subunit inactivated influenza vaccine. TCRdb ran MiXCR on the RT-PCR reads and lists one entry per CDR3 protein. The sample holds hundreds of thousands of distinct CDR3 sequences, around 13% seen once. The source was PBMCs from blood, collected 14 days before vaccination. These receptors were taken from a man aged 50 to 59 who received an inactivated influenza vaccine.

The chain recombines TRBV7-2 with TRBJ2-3; no reliable D call. The length of the CDR3 is 13 residues. CDR1 SGHTA and CDR2 FQGNSA come from the germline V gene. V was cut by 4 bases and J by 2 bases, with 7 bases left in between. This chain's CDR3 is CASSSLLTDTQYF. CDR3 nucleotide sequence: TGTGCCAGCAGCTCCTTACTCACAGATACGCAGTATTTT.

The V call is TRBV10-3, the J call TRBJ2-5, with D perhaps given as TRBD1 or TRBD2 (6 bases each). The germline V and J ends were trimmed by 6 bases and 1 base, with 15 bases remaining between them. CDR3 size: 15 residues. CDR1 is ENHRY and CDR2 is SYGVKD in the germline V gene. CDR3 bases: TGTGCCATCAGGGGGGGCAGAAACCCCCAAGAGACCCAGTACTTC. It is translated as CAIRGGRNPQETQYF.

This rearrangement joins TRBV7-8 to TRBJ2-1, with TRBD2 matching over 9 bases. This CDR3 has 14 amino acids. Germline CDR1 SGHVS, CDR2 FQNEAQ. Trimming removed 6 bases from V and 9 bases from J; junction bases left unmatched: 9. The CDR3: CASRLREGLGEQFF. CDR3 nucleotide sequence: TGTGCCAGCAGATTGCGGGAGGGCCTGGGTGAGCAGTTCTTC.

This clonotype was counted only a few times. V is TRBV5-1 and J is TRBJ1-1; 9 bases align to TRBD1. The trim removed 0 bases at V and 10 bases at J, leaving 16 bases unmatched. The length of the CDR3 is 17 residues. CDR1 and CDR2 (germline): SGHRS, YFSETQ. Written as DNA, the CDR3 is TGCGCCAGCAGCTTGGTGGGACAGGGAGCTATACTTAAGGGAGCTTTCTTT. As protein: CASSLVGQGAILKGAFF.

This clonotype was counted only a few times. J is TRBJ2-7 and V is TRBV3-1; 8 bases are a match to TRBD1. The CDR3 has 16 amino acids. CDR1 is LGHDT, CDR2 YNNKEL, per germline (reference sequence). V lost 4 bases and J lost 3; bases outside the gene matches: 11. The CDR3 sequence is CASSLIPRTGFYEQYF. The CDR3 DNA sequence: TGTGCCAGCAGCCTAATACCACGGACAGGGTTCTACGAGCAGTACTTC.

This clonotype was seen more than once but under ten times. J is TRBJ1-2 and V is TRBV3-1, with 8 bases matching TRBD1. The CDR3 consists of 16 residues. CDR1 is LGHDT and CDR2 is YNNKEL in the germline V gene (reference sequence). V dropped 1 base and J dropped 2; count of bases not matched to a gene: 6. This chain's CDR3 is CASSQAGQGGNYGYTF. CDR3 bases: TGTGCCAGCAGCCAAGCCGGACAGGGAGGGAACTATGGCTACACCTTC.

This clonotype appeared a few times. The chain is built from TRBV5-4 and TRBJ2-5; 7 bases agree with TRBD2. Germline trimming cut 0 bases from V and 5 bases from J; bases unmatched to any gene: 10. This CDR3 comprises 16 residues. From germline, CDR1 is SGHNT and CDR2 YYREEE (reference sequence). This chain's CDR3 is CASSLASGPAGETQYF. In DNA, the CDR3 is TGTGCCAGCAGCTTGGCTAGCGGCCCCGCAGGGGAGACCCAGTACTTC.

Of note for this clonotype: One end of the junction is discordant with germline, which a read error may explain. The J gene is TRBJ1-6, the V gene TRBV30; D is possibly TRBD1 (5 bases). Germline CDR1 GTSNPN, CDR2 SVGIG (reference sequence). There are 10 residues in the CDR3. Here the CDR3 DNA reads TGTGCCCTATCTCGGGGGACCCTCCTCTTT. Its protein product is CALSRGTLLF. The variable domain in full, completed from reference TRBV30 and TRBJ1-6, reads SQTIHQWPATLVQPVGSPLSLECTVEGTSNPNLYWYRQAAGRGLQLLFYSVGIGQISSEVPQNLSASRPQDRQFILSSKKLLLSDSGFYLCALSRGTLLFGNGTRLTVT.

This clonotype was counted only a few times. The chain recombines TRBV5-1 with TRBJ2-5, with D perhaps matching TRBD1 (7 bases). This CDR3 is built from 15 residues. The V gene's germline CDR1 is SGHRS and CDR2 YFSETQ. The V gene lost 4 bases and the J gene lost 1 base, with 14 bases spanning the gap. The CDR3 is CASSHAGQIQETQYF. The CDR3 DNA is TGCGCCAGCAGCCACGCGGGACAGATCCAAGAGACCCAGTACTTC. Together with reference TRBV5-1 and TRBJ2-5, the CDR3 gives the full variable domain: KAGVTQTPRYLIKTRGQQVTLSCSPISGHRSVSWYQQTPGQGLQFLFEYFSETQRNKGNFPGRFSGRQFSNSRSEMNVSTLELGDSALYLCASSHAGQIQETQYFGPGTRLLVL.

This clonotype has more than one count but fewer than ten. J is TRBJ2-5 and V is TRBV5-1; no firm D call. The CDR3 spans 13 residues. V shed 0 bases and J shed 5 bases, with 8 bases lying between them. CDR1 is SGHRS and CDR2 is YFSETQ in the germline V gene. This CDR3 reads CASSLARPETQYF. The CDR3 region has the DNA TGCGCCAGCAGCTTGGCGCGACCGGAGACCCAGTACTTC.

The V and J genes are TRBV15 and TRBJ1-3; TRBD1 matches at 9 bases. Germline V CDR1 and CDR2: LNHNV, YYDKDF (reference sequence). The CDR3 totals 15 residues. The V gene end was trimmed by 4 bases and the J gene end by 9 bases; junction bases not matched to a gene: 10. The CDR3 region has the DNA TGTGCCACCAGCACCCCGGACAGGGGAGCTTCCACCATATATTTT. Translating it yields CATSTPDRGASTIYF.

This clonotype was picked up many times. This could be a read error, since a much larger clone is one nucleotide away. The rearrangement links TRBV30 to TRBJ1-1; TRBD1 is a possible D gene (5 bases). The CDR3 spans 13 residues. Germline assignment: CDR1 GTSNPN and CDR2 SVGIG (reference sequence). V was clipped by 0 bases and J by 1 base, with 6 bases between them. The DNA of the CDR3 is TGTGCCTGGAGTGTAGGGGAGAACACTGAAGCTTTCTTT. This translates into CAWSVGENTEAFF.

This clonotype was detected ten times or more. Mismatch with germline at one junction end may stem from a read error. This chain uses TRBV4-3 with TRBJ2-5; weak D call: TRBD1 (5 bases). CDR3 size: 13 residues. Germline CDR1 and CDR2: LGHNA and YSLEER. As DNA, the CDR3 is TGTGCCAGCAGCCAGGGTTCTGGAGAGACCCAGTACTTC. Residues: CASSQGSGETQYF.

V usage is TRBV4-3 and J usage is TRBJ1-2; D is uncertain. V was shortened by 0 bases and J by 4 bases, with 12 bases between the two germline ends. Germline V gene data show CDR1 as LGHNA and CDR2 as YSLEER. There are 15 residues in the CDR3. This CDR3 reads CASSQEASLGYGYTF. Written as DNA, the CDR3 is TGCGCCAGCAGCCAAGAGGCAAGCCTGGGCTATGGCTACACCTTC.

This clonotype was recorded many times. The chain carries TRBV3-1 and TRBJ2-2, with 8 bases fitting TRBD2. The V gene's germline CDR1 is LGHDT and CDR2 YNNKEL (reference sequence). The CDR3 runs to 16 residues. V lost 5 bases and J lost 8; bases outside the gene matches: 13. This CDR3 is CASSNVRSGSGGELFF. The DNA for the CDR3 is TGTGCCAGCAGCAACGTCCGAAGCGGGAGTGGTGGGGAGCTGTTTTTT.

This clonotype has only a few counts. The chain links TRBV29-1 to TRBJ2-2, with 9 nucleotides matching TRBD1. V was pared by 5 bases and J by 6 bases, with 7 bases of the junction left unmatched. The CDR3 has 14 amino acids. CDR1 is SQVTM, CDR2 ANQGSEA, per germline. CDR3 sequence: CSVTGQGGSGELFF. CDR3 nucleotides: TGCAGCGTTACGGGACAGGGTGGTTCCGGGGAGCTGTTTTTT.

The gene calls are TRBV9 and TRBJ2-5; D is possibly TRBD1 (6 bases). Looked up from germline, CDR1 is SGDLS and CDR2 is YYNGEE. The CDR3 is made up of 14 amino acids. Trimming removed 3 bases at V and 2 bases at J, with 11 bases between. CDR3 in DNA: TGTGCCAGCAGCGGCCTAGGACAGCAAGAGACCCAGTACTTC. Amino acid sequence: CASSGLGQQETQYF.

The chain joins TRBV5-5 to TRBJ1-4, with D hard to call. Deletions cut 1 base from V and 8 bases from J, with 18 bases between. The CDR3 consists of 16 residues. Germline CDR1 reads SGHKS; CDR2 reads YYEKEE (reference sequence). This chain's CDR3 is CASSLFPAERGEKLFF. For the CDR3, the DNA is TGTGCCAGCAGCTTGTTTCCGGCGGAGAGAGGGGAAAAACTGTTTTTT.

The chain carries TRBV12-3 or TRBV12-4 and TRBJ2-2, with D uncertain. Trimming took off 0 bases at V and 9 bases at J, with 5 bases between the two ends. CDR3 length equals 12 residues. The CDR3 DNA sequence: TGTGCCAGCAGTTTAGCCCCCAGGGAGCTGTTTTTT. Protein sequence: CASSLAPRELFF.

The V and J genes are TRBV7-2 and TRBJ2-3; maybe TRBD1 (5 bases). The V and J ends lost 6 bases and 3 bases respectively, with 10 bases between them. The CDR3 length is 13 residues. Germline V gene data show CDR1 as SGHTA and CDR2 as FQGNSA. Here the CDR3 reads CASRTGITDTQYF. The CDR3 nucleotides read TGTGCCAGCAGAACAGGAATAACAGATACGCAGTATTTT.

This clonotype has a handful of counts. The genes are TRBV7-2 and TRBJ2-1; D is tentatively TRBD1 or TRBD2 (5 bases each). Looked up from germline, CDR1 is SGHTA and CDR2 is FQGNSA. The V end was cut by 5 bases, the J end by 2 bases, with 13 bases between. The CDR3 spans 15 residues. The CDR3 nucleotides are TGTGCCAGCAGCAACCGGGACCCGGCCTACAATGAGCAGTTCTTC. Encoded protein: CASSNRDPAYNEQFF. Drawing the rest from reference TRBV7-2 and TRBJ2-1, the complete variable domain is GAGVSQSPSNKVTEKGKDVELRCDPISGHTALYWYRQSLGQGLEFLIYFQGNSAPDKSGLPSDRFSAERTGGSVSTLTIQRTQQEDSAVYLCASSNRDPAYNEQFFGPGTRLTVL.

The chain employs TRBV6-6 and TRBJ2-7, with D possibly being TRBD2 (6 bases). The CDR3 sequence is 13 residues long. Per the germline V gene, CDR1 is MNHNY and CDR2 is SVGAGI (reference sequence). Trimming cost V 8 bases and J 0 bases, with 11 bases left between them. The CDR3 loop is CASGGLTSYEQYF. The CDR3, as DNA: TGTGCCAGCGGTGGACTAACCTCCTACGAGCAGTACTTC.

This clonotype has only a few counts. The chain couples TRBV6-2 or TRBV6-3 to TRBJ1-1; possible D gene TRBD1, 6 bases. V was cut by 6 bases and J by 1 base, with 12 bases left in between. The CDR3 sequence is 14 residues long. The germline CDR1 and CDR2 sequences are MNHEY and SVGEGT. In DNA, the CDR3 is TGTGCCAGCAGACCCTCCAGGGGGAACACTGAAGCTTTCTTT. As protein: CASRPSRGNTEAFF.

A word on this clonotype: At one of its ends the junction is not consistent with the germline gene, which may arise from a read error. The chain recombines TRBV3-1 with TRBJ2-6; 8 nucleotides agree with TRBD1. Germline CDR1 LGHDT, CDR2 YNNKEL (reference sequence). The CDR3 consists of 18 residues. This CDR3 reads CARSRDLGQGSGANVLTF. The CDR3 DNA sequence: TGTGCCCGCAGTCGAGACTTAGGACAGGGTTCAGGGGCCAACGTCCTGACTTTC.

The genes are TRBV7-8 and TRBJ2-5; the D call may be TRBD1 or TRBD2 (7 bases each). The V and J ends lost 4 bases and 1 base respectively, with 13 bases between them. Per germline, CDR1 SGHVS and CDR2 FQNEAQ. The CDR3 totals 15 residues. The CDR3, as DNA: TGTGCCAGCAGCTACCCAGGGGGGGGCCAAGAGACCCAGTACTTC. It is translated as CASSYPGGGQETQYF.

The gene calls are TRBV4-2 and TRBJ2-1, with D tentatively TRBD1 or TRBD2 (6 bases each). Germline V gene data show CDR1 as LGHNA and CDR2 as YNFKEQ. Trimming took off 0 bases at V and 5 bases at J, with 11 bases between the two ends. CDR3 length equals 15 residues. DNA for the CDR3: TGTGCCAGCAGCCAAGACCGGGGGCGGAACAATGAGCAGTTCTTC. As protein: CASSQDRGRNNEQFF.

V is TRBV30 and J is TRBJ1-5; D uncertain. Per the germline V gene, CDR1 is GTSNPN and CDR2 is SVGIG (reference sequence). This CDR3 has 13 residues. Trimming left V 5 bases short and J 5 bases short, with 13 bases between. CDR3 sequence: CAWSGDRYQPQHF. The CDR3 region has the DNA TGTGCCTGGTCCGGAGACCGCTATCAGCCCCAGCATTTT.

This clonotype was observed many times. The chain is built from TRBV4-2 and TRBJ2-6; TRBD1 agrees at 7 bases. V trimming: 1 base; J trimming: 2 bases; junction bases outside the gene matches: 5. The CDR3 has 17 amino acids. The germline CDR1 and CDR2 sequences are LGHNA and YNFKEQ. The CDR3 nucleotides are TGTGCCAGCAGCCAAGGCTCCGACAGGGCTGGGGCCAACGTCCTGACTTTC. Amino acids: CASSQGSDRAGANVLTF.

In DNA, the CDR3 is TGTGCCAGCAGATCAATCTTGGGCGGGAGGAACTACGAGCAGTACTTC. This codes for CASRSILGGRNYEQYF. The chain links TRBV11-2 to TRBJ2-7; 8 bases line up with TRBD2. The V segment lost 6 bases and the J segment 3 bases; nucleotides outside the gene matches: 13. Germline-derived CDR1 and CDR2 are SGHAT and FQNNGV. This CDR3 comprises 16 residues.

The chain carries TRBV24-1 and TRBJ2-1; TRBD2 agrees at 9 bases. The CDR3 runs 17 residues. Trimming at V came to 1 base and at J to 4 bases, leaving 7 bases not matched to a gene. Per the germline V gene, CDR1 is KGHDR and CDR2 is SFDVKD. CDR3 nucleotide sequence: TGTGCCACCAGTGATTTTACAGCGGGGGGTTTGTACAATGAGCAGTTCTTC. Amino acid sequence: CATSDFTAGGLYNEQFF.

This clonotype was found many times. The genes are TRBV4-3 and TRBJ2-7; 11 bases line up with TRBD2. The CDR3 is 16 residues long. J gave up 7 bases and V 0 bases, and 8 bases lay outside the gene matches. Germline CDR1 LGHNA, CDR2 YSLEER. The CDR3 region has the DNA TGCGCCAGCAGCCAAGAGACTAGCGGGGCTCCGGGGGAGCAGTACTTC. This sequence encodes CASSQETSGAPGEQYF.

This chain links TRBV6-2 or TRBV6-3 with TRBJ2-1; TRBD2 agrees at 7 bases. Trimming cost V 5 bases and J 6 bases; bases outside gene matches: 10. The CDR3 has 15 residues. Germline V CDR1 and CDR2: MNHEY, SVGEGT. CDR3 DNA sequence: TGTGCCAGCAGTCCCGGCGGGGGTCTGCCCAATGAGCAGTTCTTC. Protein: CASSPGGGLPNEQFF.